Shown below are 30 T cell receptor beta chains from a single sample sequenced in a study of TIL therapy for anti-PD-1-resistant metastatic lung cancer. Sequencing used immunoSEQ v3. Here immunoSEQ multiplex PCR was the method, and the copy in TCRdb shows in-frame clones only, minus some. The table shows about 36,000 clones, with less than 85% occurring only once. Documented time point: pre-treatment sample, taken before nivolumab and TIL therapy. The input for sequencing was blood, taken at baseline. Receptor source: a person aged 25-79 years with non-small cell lung cancer.

This clone appeared a few times. The chain has TRBV5-1 and TRBJ1-5, with D unclear. Germline assignment: CDR1 SGHRS and CDR2 YFSETQ. The CDR3 runs to 14 residues. Between the trimmed V and J ends, which lost 0 bases and 2 bases, there was a span of 6 bases. The CDR3: CASSLVPGNQPQHF. The CDR3 nucleotides read TGCGCCAGCAGCTTGGTCCCGGGCAATCAGCCCCAGCATTTT.

The V gene is TRBV6-5, the J gene TRBJ1-3; D is uncertain. The CDR3 runs 15 residues. V was pared by 6 bases and J by 0 bases, with 12 bases between. CDR1 is MNHEY and CDR2 is SVGAGI in the germline V gene. CDR3 sequence reads: CASRGLWNSGNTIYF. The CDR3 bases are TGTGCCAGCAGAGGCCTTTGGAACTCTGGAAACACCATATATTTT.

This chain uses TRBV5-6 with TRBJ1-2; D might be TRBD1 (6 bases). The CDR3 extends over 13 amino acids. The germline V gene has CDR1 SGHDT and CDR2 YYEEEE. V lost 2 bases and J 2 bases, leaving 7 bases between the germline ends. As DNA, the CDR3 is TGTGCCAGCAGCTTACAGGGAAACTATGGCTACACCTTC. The encoded protein is CASSLQGNYGYTF.

CDR3 protein: CASSLAGDGYTF. CDR3 nucleotide sequence: TGTGCCAGCAGCTTGGCAGGGGATGGCTACACCTTC. V and J are TRBV5-4 and TRBJ1-2, with D perhaps matching TRBD1 (6 bases). There are 12 residues in the CDR3. CDR1 and CDR2 from the germline V gene are SGHNT and YYREEE (reference sequence). Trimming removed 0 bases from V and 6 bases from J, with 6 bases in between.

V and J are TRBV2 and TRBJ1-6; no clear D. Germline V CDR1 and CDR2: SNHLY, FYNNEI. The CDR3 runs 14 residues. V was cut by 1 base and J by 6 bases, with 7 bases left in between. The CDR3 reads CASSEDRFNSPLHF. Written as DNA, the CDR3 is TGTGCCAGCAGTGAAGACAGATTTAATTCACCCCTCCACTTT.

The gene calls are TRBV28 and TRBJ2-2, with TRBD2 as a possible D gene (5 bases). Germline V gene sequence: CDR1 MDHEN, CDR2 SYDVKM. This CDR3 has 15 amino acids. The V end was cut by 2 bases, the J end by 6 bases, with 13 bases between. The CDR3 sequence: CASSLTTNGAGELFF. In nucleotides, the CDR3 is TGTGCCAGCAGTTTAACCACCAACGGGGCCGGGGAGCTGTTTTTT.

The chain employs TRBV19 and TRBJ2-3; D unclear. Germline V CDR1 and CDR2: LNHDA, SQIVND (reference sequence). The CDR3 runs 14 residues. Trimming stripped 5 bases from V and 0 bases from J, with 9 bases between. CDR3 sequence: CASSPTDSTDTQYF. The CDR3 DNA sequence: TGTGCCAGTAGTCCCACCGACAGCACAGATACGCAGTATTTT.

This clone was counted once. The chain uses TRBV15 and TRBJ2-3, with 10 bases aligning to TRBD2. The germline V gene encodes CDR1 LNHNV and CDR2 YYDKDF (reference sequence). V gave up 1 base and J gave up 2 bases; unmatched junction bases: 3. CDR3 length: 16 amino acids. This CDR3 is CATSRGTSGSTDTQYF. DNA of the CDR3: TGTGCCACCAGCAGAGGGACTAGCGGATCCACAGATACGCAGTATTTT.

Only a few counts were recorded for this clone. The chain links TRBV5-1 to TRBJ1-1; possibly TRBD1 for D (5 bases). The CDR3 covers 15 residues. Germline V gene data show CDR1 as SGHRS and CDR2 as YFSETQ. Trimming shortened V by 3 bases and J by 10 bases, and 22 bases separated the two germline ends. This chain's CDR3 is CASSSSGRGQWVAFF. The DNA for the CDR3 is TGCGCCAGCAGCTCATCAGGAAGGGGCCAATGGGTAGCTTTCTTT.

This rearrangement joins TRBV7-9 to TRBJ1-2, with 8 bases identical to TRBD1. CDR1 is SEHNR, CDR2 FQNEAQ, per germline (reference sequence). J was trimmed by 2 bases and V by 5 bases; bases with no gene match: 4. The CDR3 covers 14 residues. The CDR3 DNA sequence: TGTGCCAGCAGCGGCCGACAGGGGAACTATGGCTACACCTTC. As protein: CASSGRQGNYGYTF.

This clone turned up a few times. V usage is TRBV10-2 and J usage is TRBJ1-2; tentatively, D is TRBD1 (5 bases). The CDR3 is 13 amino acids. V was pared by 1 base and J by 2 bases, with 5 bases between. The germline CDR1 and CDR2 sequences are WSHSY and SAAADI. The CDR3 DNA reads as TGCGCCAGCAGTGAGTACAGGAACTATGGCTACACCTTC. It is translated as CASSEYRNYGYTF.

The chain carries TRBV2 and TRBJ2-1, with D unresolved. V was trimmed by 1 base and J by 0 bases, leaving 10 bases between them. The CDR3 contains 16 residues. The germline CDR1 and CDR2 sequences are SNHLY and FYNNEI. CDR3 amino acids: CASSEERHSSYNEQFF. The CDR3 region has the DNA TGTGCCAGCAGTGAAGAGCGCCACAGCTCCTACAATGAGCAGTTCTTC.

The gene calls are TRBV6-9 and TRBJ1-2; maybe TRBD1 (5 bases). The CDR3 spans 12 residues. Per the germline V gene, CDR1 is MNHGY and CDR2 is SVAAGI. V was shortened by 3 bases and J by 12 bases, with 14 bases between the two germline ends. This CDR3 is CASSYLTGPDTF. The CDR3, as DNA: TGTGCCAGCAGTTACTTAACAGGTCCCGACACCTTC.

This clone occurred a few times. The chain carries TRBV28 and TRBJ1-6; D is possibly TRBD1 (5 bases). Germline V gene lookup returns CDR1 MDHEN and CDR2 SYDVKM. CDR3 size: 15 residues. Trimming left V 4 bases short and J 7 bases short, with 14 bases between. The CDR3 nucleotides read TGTGCCAGCAGTTCCGCTACGGGGCCAAATTCACCCCTCCACTTT. Its translation is CASSSATGPNSPLHF.

This clone was detected once. This CDR3 reads CASSLRADYGYTF. The CDR3 region has the DNA TGTGCCAGCAGCTTAAGGGCAGACTATGGCTACACCTTC. The rearrangement links TRBV7-3 to TRBJ1-2; D unclear. Per the germline V gene, CDR1 is SGHTA and CDR2 is FQGTGA. Trimming cost V 1 base and J 3 bases, with 6 bases left between them. This CDR3 contains 13 residues.

V is TRBV7-2 and J is TRBJ2-1; no clear D gene. The CDR3 is 17 amino acids. The V gene's germline CDR1 is SGHTA and CDR2 FQGNSA. Trimming left V 1 base short and J 0 bases short, with 13 bases between. CDR3 residues: CASSLVSGPSSYNEQFF. The CDR3 nucleotides are TGTGCCAGCAGCTTAGTTTCTGGCCCAAGCTCCTACAATGAGCAGTTCTTC.

The chain carries TRBV4-1 and TRBJ2-5; the D is unclear. The J call is in doubt because the DNA end fits TRBJ2-7 better. The germline V gene encodes CDR1 MGHRA and CDR2 YSYEKL. This CDR3 is built from 14 residues. CDR3 loop: CASSQELRGYEQYF. In DNA form, the CDR3 reads TGCGCCAGCAGCCAAGAACTTAGAGGCTACGAGCAGTACTTC.

The chain employs TRBV28 and TRBJ1-1; possibly TRBD1 for D (6 bases). CDR3 length: 16 amino acids. Trimming removed 3 bases at V and 9 bases at J, with 23 bases between. Germline V gene data show CDR1 as MDHEN and CDR2 as SYDVKM. CDR3 sequence reads: CASSFGARGTASKAFF. In nucleotides, the CDR3 is TGTGCCAGCAGTTTCGGGGCGAGGGGGACCGCCTCGAAAGCTTTCTTT.

The chain has TRBV2 and TRBJ2-7; 9 nucleotides match TRBD1. CDR1 and CDR2 (germline): SNHLY, FYNNEI. V lost 8 bases and J lost 4; bases outside the gene matches: 9. The CDR3 covers 14 residues. As DNA, the CDR3 is TGTGCCAGCTTCTACGGGACAGGGTCGTACGAGCAGTACTTC. Translation: CASFYGTGSYEQYF.

This clone was observed once. The chain is built from TRBV30 and TRBJ2-2; tentative D call: TRBD2 (6 bases). The CDR3 contains 14 residues. The V and J ends lost 4 bases and 8 bases respectively, with 17 bases between them. The germline CDR1 and CDR2 sequences are GTSNPN and SVGIG (reference sequence). For the CDR3, the DNA is TGTGCCTGGAATAGGGGAATTGGGAGGGGGGAGCTGTTTTTT. Translated, it gives CAWNRGIGRGELFF. Based on the CDR3 plus reference TRBV30 and TRBJ2-2, the full variable domain is SQTIHQWPATLVQPVGSPLSLECTVEGTSNPNLYWYRQAAGRGLQLLFYSVGIGQISSEVPQNLSASRPQDRQFILSSKKLLLSDSGFYLCAWNRGIGRGELFFGEGSRLTVL.

V is TRBV5-6 and J is TRBJ2-7; D not resolved. Between the trimmed V and J ends, which lost 0 bases and 3 bases, there was a span of 10 bases. CDR3 length: 14 residues. Germline V lookup: CDR1 SGHDT, CDR2 YYEEEE. This chain's CDR3 is CASSLGGQSYEQYF. In DNA form, the CDR3 reads TGTGCCAGCAGCTTGGGGGGTCAAAGCTACGAGCAGTACTTC.

The chain uses TRBV7-3 and TRBJ2-1; TRBD2 matches 9 bases. J gave up 2 bases and V 4 bases, and 3 bases lay outside the gene matches. CDR3 size: 15 residues. In germline, CDR1 is SGHTA, CDR2 FQGTGA. The CDR3 DNA sequence: TGTGCCAGCAGCTATAGCGGGAGCCCCTACAATGAGCAGTTCTTC. Protein product: CASSYSGSPYNEQFF. Complete variable domain (other parts from reference TRBV7-3 and TRBJ2-1): GAGVSQTPSNKVTEKGKYVELRCDPISGHTALYWYRQSLGQGPEFLIYFQGTGAADDSGLPNDRFFAVRPEGSVSTLKIQRTERGDSAVYLCASSYSGSPYNEQFFGPGTRLTVL.

The gene calls are TRBV28 and TRBJ2-1, with D unresolved. The CDR3 loop spans 11 amino acids. CDR1 is MDHEN, CDR2 SYDVKM, per germline. Deletions cut 3 bases from V and 6 bases from J, with 3 bases between. CDR3 in amino acids: CASSLGNEQFF. CDR3 nucleotide sequence: TGTGCCAGCAGTTTGGGCAATGAGCAGTTCTTC.

The chain uses TRBV10-3 and TRBJ2-1, with 12 nucleotides matching TRBD2. The CDR3 extends over 14 amino acids. V dropped 6 bases and J dropped 7; count of bases not matched to a gene: 4. Germline assignment: CDR1 ENHRY and CDR2 SYGVKD. The chain's CDR3 is CAISGLAGLNEQFF. Written as DNA, the CDR3 is TGTGCCATCAGCGGACTAGCGGGGTTGAATGAGCAGTTCTTC.

The chain employs TRBV4-3 and TRBJ2-6; TRBD2 aligns across 11 bases. The germline V gene encodes CDR1 LGHNA and CDR2 YSLEER. The junction had 2 bases not matched to a gene; V was cut back by 4 bases and J by 0 bases. The CDR3 runs 17 residues. The DNA for the CDR3 is TGCGCCAGCAGCCGGACTAGCGGGTTCTCTGGGGCCAACGTCCTGACTTTC. Residues: CASSRTSGFSGANVLTF.

The V and J genes are TRBV15 and TRBJ1-2; 8 bases are a match to TRBD1. The CDR3 loop spans 15 amino acids. The ends lost 0 bases at V and 6 bases at J; junction bases unmatched: 6. Germline V gene lookup returns CDR1 LNHNV and CDR2 YYDKDF (reference sequence). The CDR3 nucleotides are TGTGCCACCAGCAGAGAACGCAGGACAGGGAATGGCTACACCTTC. Protein product: CATSRERRTGNGYTF.

The chain carries TRBV21-1 and TRBJ1-2; TRBD1 reflects the table's D call only, with no check against the DNA. TRBV21-1 is tagged as a pseudogene. The CDR3 loop spans 15 amino acids. The CDR3 region has the DNA TGTGCCAGCAGCACCCGACAGGGAAGGGTGAGGGGCTACACCTTC. Amino acids: CASSTRQGRVRGYTF.

This clone was seen a handful of times. The chain couples TRBV5-1 to TRBJ1-2, with D possibly matching TRBD1 (5 bases). Germline-derived CDR1 and CDR2 are SGHRS and YFSETQ. The CDR3 length is 13 residues. The V and J ends lost 0 bases and 8 bases respectively, with 11 bases between them. CDR3 loop: CASSLVGERGYTF. CDR3 nucleotides: TGCGCCAGCAGCTTGGTAGGGGAGCGAGGCTACACCTTC.

The V and J genes are TRBV4-2 and TRBJ2-2, with 15 bases matching TRBD2. The germline gives CDR1 LGHNA, CDR2 YNFKEQ. After removal of 4 bases from V and 1 base from J, the junction contained 4 bases not matched to a gene. The CDR3 contains 18 residues. DNA of the CDR3: TGTGCCAGCAGCCCGCGGGGACTAGCGGGGGGGAACACCGGGGAGCTGTTTTTT. It codes for CASSPRGLAGGNTGELFF.

The chain recombines TRBV5-1 with TRBJ2-1; 8 bases match TRBD2. The CDR3 is made up of 20 amino acids. Germline V gene lookup returns CDR1 SGHRS and CDR2 YFSETQ. The V segment lost 0 bases and the J segment 2 bases; nucleotides outside the gene matches: 16. Here the CDR3 DNA reads TGCGCCAGCAGCTTGGACTCGTTTCTAGCTAGCGGGTTGCCCTACAATGAGCAGTTCTTC. Translation: CASSLDSFLASGLPYNEQFF.